Detailed here is one T cell receptor beta chain. Its matching antigen is unknown. The junction and the germline gene differ at one end; a read error may be behind it. Donors were ostensibly healthy at sampling, although undocumented immune exposures were probable. These data originate in a study of cytomegalovirus exposure and HLA in healthy donors. Whole-study findings and limits: It was reported that the classifier diagnosed cytomegalovirus status with high specificity and sensitivity in both the original and validation cohorts. Overall, approximately 150 TCR beta chains were annotated as cytomegalovirus-associated. Later on, a genetic analysis was performed. It linked a missense variant in DCLRE1C with V- and J-gene trimming of TCR beta.

PCR amplification relied on 60 Vbeta primers (plus 13 Jbeta primers). Produced via immunoSEQ multiplex PCR; TCRdb's table is partial and in-frame only. The sample has approximately 170,000 clones; around 68% are singletons. This CDR3 region has 14 residues. The V gene's germline CDR1 is SGHTA and CDR2 FQGNSA. This chain uses TRBV7-2 with TRBJ1-2, with D possibly matching TRBD1 (6 bases). Sequenced: PBMCs. The TCR originated in a middle-aged woman in good health and CMV-seropositive. The CDR3 loop reads CASSFPGPSGGYPF. The CDR3 region has the DNA TGTGCCAGCAGCTTCCCAGGACCATCGGGGGGCTACCCCTTC.